Listed below are T cell receptor beta chains from one sample, sequenced in a study of CD8 T cells in Susac syndrome. TCRdb re-called the immunoSEQ multiplex PCR reads through MiXCR, storing one row per CDR3 protein. The repertoire holds 150,000 to 250,000 distinct CDR3 sequences, with about 95% as singletons. The sample taken for sequencing was CD4+ T cells from PBMCs. The receptor set was obtained from a human donor with multiple sclerosis. CDR3s include the opening cysteine and the closing phenylalanine or tryptophan. Each record gives: CDR3 DNA, CDR3 protein, clone size, V gene, J gene, D gene, CDR3 length. The D gene is left open where the match is weak. Size tells how often a clone was seen (once, few, many) or the class of an expanded clone, and some rows leave it out.

DNA: TGTGCCAGCAGCTCGGGACTAGCGGGTTTTTCAGATACGCAGTATTTT
CDR3: CASSSGLAGFSDTQYF
size: -
V: TRBV5-4
J: TRBJ2-3
D: TRBD2
length: 16

DNA: TGTGCCAGCAGCGCCCAGATCCACAATGAGCAGTTCTTC
CDR3: CASSAQIHNEQFF
size: -
V: TRBV7-2
J: TRBJ2-1
D: -
length: 13

DNA: TGTGCCAGCTCACCTACAGCGGGAGAGGGTACGCAGTATTTT
CDR3: CASSPTAGEGTQYF
size: -
V: TRBV18
J: TRBJ2-3
D: TRBD2
length: 14

DNA: TGTGCCAGTAGTATACGGGGACTAGCCGAGACCCAGTACTTC
CDR3: CASSIRGLAETQYF
size: -
V: TRBV19
J: TRBJ2-5
D: TRBD2
length: 14

DNA: TGCGCCAGCAGCCAAGACCCCGGACTAGTGGCGCCACACAATGAGCAGTTCTTC
CDR3: CASSQDPGLVAPHNEQFF
size: -
V: TRBV4-1
J: TRBJ2-1
D: TRBD2
length: 18

DNA: TGCGCCAGCAGTGAAACCAGGGGCGCCACTGAAGCTTTCTTT
CDR3: CASSETRGATEAFF
size: -
V: TRBV5-1
J: TRBJ1-1
D: -
length: 14

DNA: TGCAGTGCTAGTTTCGCTAGCGGGAGGACAGATACGCAGTATTTT
CDR3: CSASFASGRTDTQYF
size: -
V: TRBV20-1
J: TRBJ2-3
D: TRBD2
length: 15

DNA: TGTGCCAGCAGCTTCGGGCAAGGGGTGGGAAAAGAGCAGTACTTC
CDR3: CASSFGQGVGKEQYF
size: -
V: TRBV7-9
J: TRBJ2-7
D: -
length: 15

DNA: TGTGCCAGCAGACCCCAGACAGTCCGAACACACACAGATACGCAGTATTTT
CDR3: CASRPQTVRTHTDTQYF
size: -
V: TRBV6-2/TRBV6-3
J: TRBJ2-3
D: -
length: 17

DNA: TGTGCCAGCAGCCCTAACGGCGGGGAGCAGCCCCAGCATTTT
CDR3: CASSPNGGEQPQHF
size: once
V: TRBV12-3/TRBV12-4
J: TRBJ1-5
D: -
length: 14

DNA: TGTGCCAGCAGCGCCGGGACACTCAACTATGGCTACACCTTC
CDR3: CASSAGTLNYGYTF
size: -
V: TRBV9
J: TRBJ1-2
D: -
length: 14

DNA: TGTGCCAGCAGCCAGGGGGGCACTGAAGCTTTCTTT
CDR3: CASSQGGTEAFF
size: -
V: TRBV14
J: TRBJ1-1
D: -
length: 12

DNA: TGTGCCAGCAGTTTGGACATCACGGCCATTTCACCCCTCCACTTT
CDR3: CASSLDITAISPLHF
size: -
V: TRBV6-5
J: TRBJ1-6
D: -
length: 15

DNA: TGTGCCACCAGCAGAGAGGCGGAAGATACGCAGTATTTT
CDR3: CATSREAEDTQYF
size: -
V: TRBV15
J: TRBJ2-3
D: -
length: 13

DNA: TGTGCCAGCAGCCAAGACGGGACCGTAGATTCACCCCTCCACTTT
CDR3: CASSQDGTVDSPLHF
size: -
V: TRBV3-1
J: TRBJ1-6
D: -
length: 15

DNA: TGTGCCACCAGCAGGGCTGAGGAATCACCCCTCCACTTT
CDR3: CATSRAEESPLHF
size: -
V: TRBV15
J: TRBJ1-6
D: -
length: 13

DNA: TGTGCCTGGAGTGTAGGGCTTGCGGAGCAGTTCTTC
CDR3: CAWSVGLAEQFF
size: -
V: TRBV30
J: TRBJ2-1
D: -
length: 12

DNA: TGCAGCCAGACTAGCGGGAGGGGCCACAATGAGCAGTTCTTC
CDR3: CSQTSGRGHNEQFF
size: -
V: TRBV29-1
J: TRBJ2-1
D: TRBD2
length: 14

DNA: TGTGCCAGCAGTCCCGGGTTAGTCTGGCAGTACGAGCAGTACTTC
CDR3: CASSPGLVWQYEQYF
size: -
V: TRBV12-3/TRBV12-4
J: TRBJ2-7
D: -
length: 15

DNA: TGCGCCAGCAGCCAGTCACTTTCCAGAGAGACCCAGTACTTC
CDR3: CASSQSLSRETQYF
size: -
V: TRBV4-1
J: TRBJ2-5
D: -
length: 14

DNA: TGCAGCGGGAGGGCGGATACGCAGTATTTT
CDR3: CSGRADTQYF
size: -
V: TRBV29-1
J: TRBJ2-3
D: -
length: 10

DNA: TGCAGTGTCTCCCCCGGGACGGGCTACGAGCAGTACTTC
CDR3: CSVSPGTGYEQYF
size: -
V: TRBV20-1
J: TRBJ2-7
D: -
length: 13

DNA: TGTGCCAGCAGTGGGGACTCCGGGGGTGCCGGGGAGCTGTTTTTT
CDR3: CASSGDSGGAGELFF
size: once
V: TRBV6-4
J: TRBJ2-2
D: -
length: 15

DNA: TGCAGTGCTAGAGCCGTGAGCTCCTACGAGCAGTACTTC
CDR3: CSARAVSSYEQYF
size: few
V: TRBV20-1
J: TRBJ2-7
D: -
length: 13

DNA: TGTGCCAGCAGTGCCCGGGACAGCCAAGCTTTCTTT
CDR3: CASSARDSQAFF
size: -
V: TRBV6-5
J: TRBJ1-1
D: TRBD1
length: 12

DNA: TGTGCCAGCTCCGGGACACGGCAGGACAATGAGCAGTTCTTC
CDR3: CASSGTRQDNEQFF
size: -
V: TRBV9
J: TRBJ2-1
D: -
length: 14

DNA: TGCAGCGTTGGGGACCCCTACGAGCAGTACTTC
CDR3: CSVGDPYEQYF
size: -
V: TRBV29-1
J: TRBJ2-7
D: -
length: 11

DNA: -
CDR3: CASSTSDNHSPLHF
size: -
V: TRBV6-5
J: TRBJ1-6
D: -
length: 14

DNA: TGTGCCAGTAGTATGGTCCAACGGGGCGAGCAGTACTTC
CDR3: CASSMVQRGEQYF
size: once
V: TRBV19
J: TRBJ2-7
D: -
length: 13

DNA: TGCGCCAGCAGCCTCCAGGACAGCTTTAATGAGCAGTTCTTC
CDR3: CASSLQDSFNEQFF
size: -
V: TRBV4-1
J: TRBJ2-1
D: -
length: 14

DNA: TGTGCCAGCAGCCCCCGGACGGGGGTTATTACAGATACGCAGTATTTT
CDR3: CASSPRTGVITDTQYF
size: -
V: TRBV9
J: TRBJ2-3
D: -
length: 16

DNA: TGTGCCAGCAGCCAGGCGGCGAGGGGCTCCGAGCAGTACTTC
CDR3: CASSQAARGSEQYF
size: -
V: TRBV4-2
J: TRBJ2-7
D: -
length: 14

DNA: TGCGCCAGCAGCCAAGCCGGGACAACTTACGGCTACACCTTC
CDR3: CASSQAGTTYGYTF
size: -
V: TRBV4-1
J: TRBJ1-2
D: -
length: 14

DNA: TGTGCCAGCAGTCTCCTGGGTCGGCCTAACTATGGCTACACCTTC
CDR3: CASSLLGRPNYGYTF
size: -
V: TRBV27
J: TRBJ1-2
D: -
length: 15

DNA: TGTGCCAGCAGCCCACTTTCTAGCGGTTTGAATGAGCAGTTCTTC
CDR3: CASSPLSSGLNEQFF
size: -
V: TRBV9
J: TRBJ2-1
D: TRBD2
length: 15

DNA: TGCAGCGTTGAGCGGAGAGACAGGGGAGCCTACGAGCAGTACTTC
CDR3: CSVERRDRGAYEQYF
size: -
V: TRBV29-1
J: TRBJ2-7
D: TRBD1
length: 15

DNA: TGTGCCACCAGCAGGGGAAGGGACGCCCTCTCCTACGAGCAGTACTTC
CDR3: CATSRGRDALSYEQYF
size: -
V: TRBV15
J: TRBJ2-7
D: -
length: 16

DNA: TGTGCCAGCAGTTGGGGAGGGTCTGGGGCCAACGTCCTGACTTTC
CDR3: CASSWGGSGANVLTF
size: -
V: TRBV6-5
J: TRBJ2-6
D: TRBD2
length: 15

DNA: TGCAGTGCTAGTGAGACAGACCAAGAGACCCAGTACTTC
CDR3: CSASETDQETQYF
size: -
V: TRBV20-1
J: TRBJ2-5
D: -
length: 13

DNA: TGTGCCAGCAGCTTATCACGTGGTAATGAAAAACTGTTTTTT
CDR3: CASSLSRGNEKLFF
size: -
V: TRBV13
J: TRBJ1-4
D: -
length: 14

DNA: TGTGCCAGCTCAGGTGGGACATTTAGCTCCTACGAGCAGTACTTC
CDR3: CASSGGTFSSYEQYF
size: -
V: TRBV18
J: TRBJ2-7
D: -
length: 15

DNA: TGCAGTGCTATATTGGTCAGCACAGATACGCAGTATTTT
CDR3: CSAILVSTDTQYF
size: -
V: TRBV20-1
J: TRBJ2-3
D: -
length: 13